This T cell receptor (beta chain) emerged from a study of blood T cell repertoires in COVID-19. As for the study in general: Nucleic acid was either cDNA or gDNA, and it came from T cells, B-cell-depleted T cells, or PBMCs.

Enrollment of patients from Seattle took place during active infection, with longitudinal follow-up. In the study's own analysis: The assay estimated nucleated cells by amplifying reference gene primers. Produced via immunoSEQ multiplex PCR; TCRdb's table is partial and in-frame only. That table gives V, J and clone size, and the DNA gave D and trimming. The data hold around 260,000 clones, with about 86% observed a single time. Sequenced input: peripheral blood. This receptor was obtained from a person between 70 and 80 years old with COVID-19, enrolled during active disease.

The CDR3 protein is CASRTGEYNEQFF. As DNA, the CDR3 is TGTGCCAGCCGCACCGGGGAATACAATGAGCAGTTCTTC. The chain recombines TRBV7-2 with TRBJ2-1; D possibly corresponds to TRBD2 (5 bases). The germline V and J ends were trimmed by 8 bases and 4 bases, with 12 bases remaining between them. The CDR3 contains 13 residues. The germline V gene has CDR1 SGHTA and CDR2 FQGNSA.